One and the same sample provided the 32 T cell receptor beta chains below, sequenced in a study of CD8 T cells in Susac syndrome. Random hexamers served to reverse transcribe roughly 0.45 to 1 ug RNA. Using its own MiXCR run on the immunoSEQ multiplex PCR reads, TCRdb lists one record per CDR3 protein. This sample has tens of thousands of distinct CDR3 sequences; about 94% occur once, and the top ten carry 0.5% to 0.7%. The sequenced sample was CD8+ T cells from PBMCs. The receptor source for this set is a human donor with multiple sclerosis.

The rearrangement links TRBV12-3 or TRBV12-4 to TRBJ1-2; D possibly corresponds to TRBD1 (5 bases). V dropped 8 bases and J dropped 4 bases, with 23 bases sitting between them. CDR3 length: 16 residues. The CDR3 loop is CASGPTFKQAGYGYTF. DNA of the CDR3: TGTGCCAGCGGACCGACTTTTAAACAGGCCGGCTATGGCTACACCTTC.

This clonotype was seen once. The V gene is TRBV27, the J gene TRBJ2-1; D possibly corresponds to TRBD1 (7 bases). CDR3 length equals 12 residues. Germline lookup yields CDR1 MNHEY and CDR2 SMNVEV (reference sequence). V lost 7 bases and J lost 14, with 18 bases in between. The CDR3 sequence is CASIGRGDVKFF. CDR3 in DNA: TGTGCCAGCATTGGCAGGGGGGATGTTAAGTTCTTC.

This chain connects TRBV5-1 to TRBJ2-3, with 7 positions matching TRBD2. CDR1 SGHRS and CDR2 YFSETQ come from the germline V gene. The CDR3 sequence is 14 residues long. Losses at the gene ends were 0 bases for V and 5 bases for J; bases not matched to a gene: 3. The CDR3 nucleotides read TGCGCCAGCAGCTTGGCTAGCGGCCTAGATACGCAGTATTTT. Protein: CASSLASGLDTQYF.

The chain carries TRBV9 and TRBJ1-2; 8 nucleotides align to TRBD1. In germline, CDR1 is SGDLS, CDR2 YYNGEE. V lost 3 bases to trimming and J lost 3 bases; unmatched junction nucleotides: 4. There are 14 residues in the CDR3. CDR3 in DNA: TGTGCCAGCAGCGGACAGGGGTCATACTATGGCTACACCTTC. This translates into CASSGQGSYYGYTF. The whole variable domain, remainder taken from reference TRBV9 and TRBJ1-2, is DSGVTQTPKHLITATGQRVTLRCSPRSGDLSVYWYQQSLDQGLQFLIQYYNGEERAKGNILERFSAQQFPDLHSELNLSSLELGDSALYFCASSGQGSYYGYTFGSGTRLTVV.

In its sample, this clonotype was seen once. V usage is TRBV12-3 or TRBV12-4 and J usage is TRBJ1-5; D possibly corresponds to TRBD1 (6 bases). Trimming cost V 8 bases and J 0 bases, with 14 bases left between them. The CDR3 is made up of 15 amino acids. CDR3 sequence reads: CASLQGTYSNQPQHF. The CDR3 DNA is TGTGCCAGCCTCCAGGGGACATATAGCAATCAGCCCCAGCATTTT.

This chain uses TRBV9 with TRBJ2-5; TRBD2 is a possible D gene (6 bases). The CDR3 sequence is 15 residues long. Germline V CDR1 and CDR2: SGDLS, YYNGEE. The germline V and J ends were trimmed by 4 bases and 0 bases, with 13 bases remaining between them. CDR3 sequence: CASSISGSHQETQYF. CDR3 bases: TGTGCCAGCAGCATTAGCGGTAGTCACCAAGAGACCCAGTACTTC.

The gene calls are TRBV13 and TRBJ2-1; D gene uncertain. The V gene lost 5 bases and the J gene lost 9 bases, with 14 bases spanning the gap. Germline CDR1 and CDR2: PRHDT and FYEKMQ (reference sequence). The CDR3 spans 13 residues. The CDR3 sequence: CASSAPRTTEQFF. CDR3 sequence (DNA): TGTGCCAGCAGCGCCCCCCGGACGACTGAGCAGTTCTTC.

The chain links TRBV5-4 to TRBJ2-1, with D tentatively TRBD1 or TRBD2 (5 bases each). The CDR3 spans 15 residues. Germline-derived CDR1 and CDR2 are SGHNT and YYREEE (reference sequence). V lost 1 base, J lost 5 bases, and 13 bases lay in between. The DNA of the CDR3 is TGTGCCAGCAGCTTGAGTTGGGGGACCCACAATGAGCAGTTCTTC. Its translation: CASSLSWGTHNEQFF.

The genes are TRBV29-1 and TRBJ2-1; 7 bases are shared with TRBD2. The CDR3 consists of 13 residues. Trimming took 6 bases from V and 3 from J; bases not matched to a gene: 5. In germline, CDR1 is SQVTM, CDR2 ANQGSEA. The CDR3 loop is CSVTGLHYNEQFF. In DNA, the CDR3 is TGCAGCGTCACGGGACTACACTACAATGAGCAGTTCTTC.

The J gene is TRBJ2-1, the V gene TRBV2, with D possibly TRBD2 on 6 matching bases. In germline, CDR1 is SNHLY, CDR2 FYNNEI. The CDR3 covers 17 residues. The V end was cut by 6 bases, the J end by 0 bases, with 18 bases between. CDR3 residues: CASSTPGDRNSYNEQFF. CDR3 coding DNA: TGTGCCAGCAGCACCCCGGGGGACCGCAACTCCTACAATGAGCAGTTCTTC.

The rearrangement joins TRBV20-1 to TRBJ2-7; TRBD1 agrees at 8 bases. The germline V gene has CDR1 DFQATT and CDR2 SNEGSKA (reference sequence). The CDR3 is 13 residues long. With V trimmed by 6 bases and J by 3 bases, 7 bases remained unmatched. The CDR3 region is CSAKPGQDYEQYF. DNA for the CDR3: TGCAGTGCAAAGCCGGGACAGGACTACGAGCAGTACTTC.

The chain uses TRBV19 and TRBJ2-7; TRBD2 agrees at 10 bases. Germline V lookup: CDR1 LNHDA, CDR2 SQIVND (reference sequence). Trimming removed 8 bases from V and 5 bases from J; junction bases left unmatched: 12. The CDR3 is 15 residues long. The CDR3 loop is CASSPIEREGDEQYF. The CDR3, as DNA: TGTGCCAGTTCCCCAATTGAGCGGGAGGGCGACGAGCAGTACTTC.

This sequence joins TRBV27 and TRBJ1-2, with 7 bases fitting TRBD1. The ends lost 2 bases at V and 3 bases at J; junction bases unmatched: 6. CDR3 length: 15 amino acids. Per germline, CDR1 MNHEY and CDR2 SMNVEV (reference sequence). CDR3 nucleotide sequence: TGTGCCAGCAGTTTAAGTGGGACAGCCCACTATGGCTACACCTTC. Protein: CASSLSGTAHYGYTF.

This CDR3 is CSARATVDLPAQYF. For the CDR3, the DNA is TGCAGTGCTAGAGCGACAGTGGACCTCCCCGCCCAGTACTTC. The chain combines TRBV20-1 with TRBJ2-5, with D possibly being TRBD1 (5 bases). The V end was cut by 1 base, the J end by 9 bases, with 18 bases between. The CDR3 contains 14 residues. Germline lookup yields CDR1 DFQATT and CDR2 SNEGSKA (reference sequence).

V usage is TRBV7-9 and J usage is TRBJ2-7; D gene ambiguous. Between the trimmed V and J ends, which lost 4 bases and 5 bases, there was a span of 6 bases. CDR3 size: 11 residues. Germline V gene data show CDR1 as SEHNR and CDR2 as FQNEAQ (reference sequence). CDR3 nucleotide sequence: TGTGCCAGCAGCTCGACCCACGAGCAGTACTTC. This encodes CASSSTHEQYF.

This CDR3 is CASSPRELAGPQDTQYF. The DNA for the CDR3 is TGTGCCAGCAGCCCGAGAGAGCTAGCGGGACCCCAAGATACGCAGTATTTT. The V and J genes are TRBV7-9 and TRBJ2-3; 9 nucleotides align to TRBD2. V lost 5 bases to trimming and J lost 5 bases; unmatched junction nucleotides: 14. The CDR3 contains 17 residues. Looked up from germline, CDR1 is SEHNR and CDR2 is FQNEAQ (reference sequence).

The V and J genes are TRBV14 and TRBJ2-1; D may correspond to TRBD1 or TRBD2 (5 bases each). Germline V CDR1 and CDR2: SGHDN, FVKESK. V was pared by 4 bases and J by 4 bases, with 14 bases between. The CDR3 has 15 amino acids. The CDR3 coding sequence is TGTGCCAGCAGCCCCCGGGGCGAACTTTACAATGAGCAGTTCTTC. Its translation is CASSPRGELYNEQFF.

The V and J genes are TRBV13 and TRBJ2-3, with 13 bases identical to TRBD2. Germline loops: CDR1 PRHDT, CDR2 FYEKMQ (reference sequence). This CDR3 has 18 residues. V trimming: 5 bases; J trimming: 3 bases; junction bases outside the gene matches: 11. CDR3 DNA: TGTGCCAGCAGCCCGGACTCGGGACTAGCGGGACGGACAGATACGCAGTATTTT. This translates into CASSPDSGLAGRTDTQYF.

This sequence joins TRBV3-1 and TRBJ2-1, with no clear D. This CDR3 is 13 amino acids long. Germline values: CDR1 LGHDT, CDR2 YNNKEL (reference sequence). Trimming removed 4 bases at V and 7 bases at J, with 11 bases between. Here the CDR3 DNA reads TGTGCCAGCAGCCCCAGAATAGGGAATGAGCAGTTCTTC. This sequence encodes CASSPRIGNEQFF.

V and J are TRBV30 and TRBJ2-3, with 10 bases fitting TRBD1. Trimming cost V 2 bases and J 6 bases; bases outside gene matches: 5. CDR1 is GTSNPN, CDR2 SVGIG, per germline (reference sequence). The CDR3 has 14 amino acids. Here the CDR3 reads CAWSFGQGVDTQYF. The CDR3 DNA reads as TGTGCCTGGAGTTTCGGACAGGGGGTGGATACGCAGTATTTT.

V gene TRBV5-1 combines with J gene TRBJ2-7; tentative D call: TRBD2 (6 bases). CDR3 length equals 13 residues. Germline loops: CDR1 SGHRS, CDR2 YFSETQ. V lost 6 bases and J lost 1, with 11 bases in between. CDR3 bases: TGCGCCAGCATTGGGACTGAATCCTACGAGCAGTACTTC. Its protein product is CASIGTESYEQYF.

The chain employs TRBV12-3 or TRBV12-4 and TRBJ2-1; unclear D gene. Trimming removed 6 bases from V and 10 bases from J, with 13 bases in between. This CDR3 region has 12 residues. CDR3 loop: CASRSDRAEQFF. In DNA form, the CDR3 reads TGTGCCAGCAGATCGGACCGAGCCGAGCAGTTCTTC.

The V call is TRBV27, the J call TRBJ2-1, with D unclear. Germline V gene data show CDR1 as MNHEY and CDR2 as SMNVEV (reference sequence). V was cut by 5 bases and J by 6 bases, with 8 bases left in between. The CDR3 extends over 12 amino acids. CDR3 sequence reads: CASSQISNEQFF. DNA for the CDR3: TGTGCCAGCAGTCAAATATCCAATGAGCAGTTCTTC.

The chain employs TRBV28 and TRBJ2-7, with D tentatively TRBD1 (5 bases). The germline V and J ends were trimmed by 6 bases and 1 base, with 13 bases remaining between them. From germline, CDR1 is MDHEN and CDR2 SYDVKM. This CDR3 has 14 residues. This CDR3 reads CASSRGRASYEQYF. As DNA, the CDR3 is TGTGCCAGCAGCCGTGGCAGGGCTTCCTACGAGCAGTACTTC.

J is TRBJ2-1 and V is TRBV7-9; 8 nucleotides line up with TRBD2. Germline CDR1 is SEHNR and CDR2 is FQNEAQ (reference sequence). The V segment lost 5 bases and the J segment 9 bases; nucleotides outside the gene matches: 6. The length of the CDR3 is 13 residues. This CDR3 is CASSGSGSSEQFF. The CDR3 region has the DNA TGTGCCAGCAGCGGAAGCGGGAGCAGTGAGCAGTTCTTC. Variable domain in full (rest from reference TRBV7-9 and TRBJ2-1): DTGVSQNPRHKITKRGQNVTFRCDPISEHNRLYWYRQTLGQGPEFLTYFQNEAQLEKSRLLSDRFSAERPKGSFSTLEIQRTEQGDSAMYLCASSGSGSSEQFFGPGTRLTVL.

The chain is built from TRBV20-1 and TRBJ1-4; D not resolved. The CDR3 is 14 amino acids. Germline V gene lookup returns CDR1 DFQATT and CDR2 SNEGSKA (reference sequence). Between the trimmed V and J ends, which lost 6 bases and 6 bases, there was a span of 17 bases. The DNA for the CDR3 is TGCAGTGCCCTCCTCCTTCGGGCGGATGAAAAACTGTTTTTT. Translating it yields CSALLLRADEKLFF.

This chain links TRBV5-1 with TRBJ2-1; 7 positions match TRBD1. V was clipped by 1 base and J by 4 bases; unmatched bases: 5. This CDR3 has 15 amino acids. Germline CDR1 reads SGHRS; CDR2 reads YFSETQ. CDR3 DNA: TGCGCCAGCAGCTTGTTGGACAGGCAATACAATGAGCAGTTCTTC. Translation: CASSLLDRQYNEQFF.

In nucleotides, the CDR3 is TGCAGTGCTAGAGACCGCGGTCCCAGGGCGAGCTCCTACAATGAGCAGTTCTTC. This sequence encodes CSARDRGPRASSYNEQFF. The chain uses TRBV20-1 and TRBJ2-1; possibly TRBD1 for D (5 bases). The CDR3 covers 18 residues. The germline CDR1 and CDR2 sequences are DFQATT and SNEGSKA (reference sequence). V gave up 0 bases and J gave up 0 bases, with 18 bases separating them.

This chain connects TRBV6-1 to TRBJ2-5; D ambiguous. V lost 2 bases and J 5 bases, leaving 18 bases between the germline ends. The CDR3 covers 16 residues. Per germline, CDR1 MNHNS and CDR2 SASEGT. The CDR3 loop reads CASSEIVGSGAETQYF. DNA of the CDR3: TGTGCCAGCAGTGAAATCGTGGGGTCGGGTGCGGAGACCCAGTACTTC.

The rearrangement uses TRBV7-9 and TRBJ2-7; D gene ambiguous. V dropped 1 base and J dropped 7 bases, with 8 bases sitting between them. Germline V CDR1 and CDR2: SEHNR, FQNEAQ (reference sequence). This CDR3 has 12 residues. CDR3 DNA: TGTGCCAGCAGCTTAGATTATTTAGAGCAGTACTTC. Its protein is CASSLDYLEQYF.

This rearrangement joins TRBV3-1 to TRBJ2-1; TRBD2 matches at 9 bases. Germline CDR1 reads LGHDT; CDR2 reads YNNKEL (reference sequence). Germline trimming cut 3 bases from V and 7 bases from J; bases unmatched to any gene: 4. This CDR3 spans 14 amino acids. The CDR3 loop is CASSQTSGINEQFF. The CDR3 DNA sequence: TGTGCCAGCAGCCAGACTAGCGGAATTAATGAGCAGTTCTTC.

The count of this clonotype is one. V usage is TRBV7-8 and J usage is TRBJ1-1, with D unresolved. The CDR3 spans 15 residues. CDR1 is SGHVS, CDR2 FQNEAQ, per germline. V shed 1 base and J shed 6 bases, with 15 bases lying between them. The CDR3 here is CASSLGPGREAEAFF. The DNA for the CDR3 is TGTGCCAGCAGCTTAGGTCCGGGGAGGGAGGCTGAAGCTTTCTTT. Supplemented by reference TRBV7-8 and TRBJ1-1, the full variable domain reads GAGVSQSPRYKVAKRGQDVALRCDPISGHVSLFWYQQALGQGPEFLTYFQNEAQLDKSGLPSDRFFAERPEGSVSTLKIQRTQQEDSAVYLCASSLGPGREAEAFFGQGTRLTVV.